Shown below are 5 T cell receptor beta chains from a single sample sequenced in a study of graft-versus-host responses after intestinal transplantation. Grafts had their tissue processed, releasing intraepithelial and lamina propria lymphocytes. Sequenced by immunoSEQ multiplex PCR; TCRdb stores in-frame clones only, minus some. The sample consists of some 40,000 clones, roughly 87% of them appearing once. The material was ileum tissue, obtained 204 days after intestinal transplant. The source is a human patient who received an intestinal transplant, so some T cells may come from the graft donor.

The chain couples TRBV9 to TRBJ2-1; 9 nucleotides match TRBD1. The length of the CDR3 is 15 residues. The V gene end was trimmed by 4 bases and the J gene end by 6 bases; junction bases not matched to a gene: 8. Germline CDR1 and CDR2: SGDLS and YYNGEE. The CDR3 region has the DNA TGTGCCAGCAGCTTCAGGACAGGGGAAGTCAATGAGCAGTTCTTC. Protein: CASSFRTGEVNEQFF. Full variable domain (missing parts from reference TRBV9 and TRBJ2-1): DSGVTQTPKHLITATGQRVTLRCSPRSGDLSVYWYQQSLDQGLQFLIQYYNGEERAKGNILERFSAQQFPDLHSELNLSSLELGDSALYFCASSFRTGEVNEQFFGPGTRLTVL.

The V gene is TRBV9, the J gene TRBJ1-2, with D possibly TRBD1 on 6 matching bases. With 6 bases removed from V and 8 bases from J, the gap between germline ends came to 17 bases. CDR1 and CDR2 (germline): SGDLS, YYNGEE. This CDR3 has 13 residues. CDR3 in amino acids: CASTNRGGEGYTF. The CDR3, as DNA: TGTGCCAGCACCAACCGAGGGGGAGAGGGCTACACCTTC.

The count of this clone is one. This chain joins TRBV10-3 and TRBJ2-7; 12 nucleotides agree with TRBD1. The CDR3 length is 15 residues. CDR1 is ENHRY, CDR2 SYGVKD, per germline. The trim removed 3 bases at V and 5 bases at J, leaving 5 bases unmatched. The CDR3 here is CAISEGTGGFDEQYF. The CDR3 coding sequence is TGTGCCATCAGTGAAGGGACAGGGGGCTTCGACGAGCAGTACTTC.

The V and J genes are TRBV4-2 and TRBJ2-2; a weak D match, TRBD1 (6 bases). Germline V gives CDR1 LGHNA, CDR2 YNFKEQ. CDR3 length: 14 residues. V was clipped by 9 bases and J by 0 bases, with 11 bases between them. This CDR3 reads CASAGTPNTGELFF. CDR3 bases: TGTGCCAGTGCCGGGACACCGAACACCGGGGAGCTGTTTTTT.

The gene calls are TRBV28 and TRBJ2-7; D is unresolved. From germline, CDR1 is MDHEN and CDR2 SYDVKM. The CDR3 consists of 11 residues. Trimming left V 2 bases short and J 6 bases short, with 5 bases between. The CDR3 sequence: CASSLGVEQYF. CDR3 sequence (DNA): TGTGCCAGCAGTTTAGGGGTCGAGCAGTACTTC.